Included here is one T cell receptor beta chain sequence, with context. Which antigen it targets is not known. The record has no base qualities; no much larger clone is one base away. TCRbeta CDR3 regions were amplified from genomic DNA by means of the immunoSEQ Assay, a bias-controlled multiplex PCR. As for the authors' bioinformatics: The number of nucleated cells in each sample was estimated from the amplification of reference gene primers within the assay. To quantify the absolute abundance of each unique TCRbeta CDR3 rearrangement, sequence reads were collapsed and filtered. For each sample, productive Simpson clonality was calculated as the square root of Simpson's diversity index across productive rearrangements. Drawn from immuneACCESS, this table holds only the in-frame rearrangements with V and J called that TCRdb kept. Clones are partly lost; checked studies trace under half to an unresolved V gene and leave the rest unexplained. That table furnishes V, J and clone size, whereas the DNA furnished D and trimming. The sample table lists a few hundred thousand clones, approximately 80% of them with a count of one. The ten largest clonotypes hold 3.5% to 5.5% of the sample.

In the prospective study, participants were about 18 to 95 years old, resided in about two dozen geographic areas of the United States, and were enrolled through a virtual design. In the prospective study, cohorts were assigned on the basis of participant-reported clinical history obtained from a screening survey and a study questionnaire. Mobile phlebotomists in the prospective study collected whole blood, serum and a nasopharyngeal or oropharyngeal swab from every participant. Participants in the prospective study had the option to provide additional blood draws and questionnaires over an approximately 2-month period. Before DNA extraction, prospective study blood samples were shipped either frozen or at room temperature. This entry is derived from a study of blood T cell repertoires in COVID-19 (dated by TCRdb to about 2020). Regarding the study in general: Samples from collaborators originated in the United States, Italy and Spain and spanned both the acute and convalescent phases of COVID-19. Subjects who had been exposed to COVID-19, were actively infected with it, or had recovered from it provided the deeply sampled blood TCRbeta repertoires that made up the dataset. The material from the prospective study consisted of cDNA or gDNA derived from T cells, B-cell-depleted T cells, or PBMCs. Where HLA class I and class II types were available, the types were taken from metadata supplied by the sample provider, not from assay-based typing. Samples came from the ongoing ImmuneRACE study (first 160 participants) plus 1,254 subjects from 6 global collaborators. Nearly every sample came with metadata listing a de-identified subject ID, COVID-19 status, age in years and sex. A freely available public database, intended as a resource for researchers studying the immune response to SARS-CoV-2, is where the repertoires were released. The research as a whole found: The amount of clinical and demographic metadata varied by source and participant and was provided uncurated.

The CDR3 sequence holds 13 residues, the cysteine and phenylalanine included. Solely the CDR3 DNA is kept, with 39 bases framed from the first base. CDR1 LNHDA and CDR2 SQIVND were looked up in the germline V gene (reference sequence). Clipping removes 5 bases from V and 4 bases from J, with 5 as the unmatched junction base count. Material for sequencing was PBMCs or T cells enriched from blood (not recorded which). The rearranged segments are TRBV19 and TRBJ2-7, and 7 junctional nucleotides match TRBD1. This TCR came from a man between 25 and 39 years old with acute COVID-19. The CDR3 has the sequence CASSFGTAYEQYF. The DNA sequence follows: TGTGCCAGTAGTTTCGGGACAGCTTACGAGCAGTACTTC. The reference TRBV19 and TRBJ2-7 proteins fill in what lies around the CDR3, so the full variable domain reads DGGITQSPKYLFRKEGQNVTLSCEQNLNHDAMYWYRQDPGQGLRLIYYSQIVNDFQKGDIAEGYSVSREKKESFPLTVTSAQKNPTAFYLCASSFGTAYEQYFGPGTRLTVT.